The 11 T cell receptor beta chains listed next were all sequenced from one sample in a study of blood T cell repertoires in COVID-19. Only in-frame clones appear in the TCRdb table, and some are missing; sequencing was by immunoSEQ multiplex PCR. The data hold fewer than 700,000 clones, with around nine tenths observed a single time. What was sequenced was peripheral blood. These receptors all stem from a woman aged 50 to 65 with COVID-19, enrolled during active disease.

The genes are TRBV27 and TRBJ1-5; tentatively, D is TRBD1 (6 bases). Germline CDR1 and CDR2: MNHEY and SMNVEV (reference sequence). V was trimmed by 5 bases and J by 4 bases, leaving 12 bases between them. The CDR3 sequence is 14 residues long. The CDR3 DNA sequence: TGTGCCAGCAGTGTCCGACAGGCGAATCAGCCCCAGCATTTT. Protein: CASSVRQANQPQHF.

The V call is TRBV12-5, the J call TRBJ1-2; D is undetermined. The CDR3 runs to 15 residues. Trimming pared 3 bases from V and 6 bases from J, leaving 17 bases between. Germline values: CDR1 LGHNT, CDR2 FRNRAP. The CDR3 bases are TGTGCTAGTGGTTTAGAGACGGGCGGGTACAATGGCTACACCTTC. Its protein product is CASGLETGGYNGYTF.

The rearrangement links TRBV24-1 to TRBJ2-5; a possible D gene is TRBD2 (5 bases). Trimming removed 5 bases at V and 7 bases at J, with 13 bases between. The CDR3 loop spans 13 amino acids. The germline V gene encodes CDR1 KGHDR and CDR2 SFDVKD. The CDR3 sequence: CATSGAGGGTQYF. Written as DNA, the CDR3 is TGTGCCACCAGTGGTGCGGGTGGCGGGACCCAGTACTTC.

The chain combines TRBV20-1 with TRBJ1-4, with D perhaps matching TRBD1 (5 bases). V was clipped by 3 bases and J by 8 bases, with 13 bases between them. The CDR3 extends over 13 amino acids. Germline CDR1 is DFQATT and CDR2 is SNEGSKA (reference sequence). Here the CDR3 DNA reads TGCAGTGCTAGTTGGGGGGAGAGGGAAAAACTGTTTTTT. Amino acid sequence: CSASWGEREKLFF.

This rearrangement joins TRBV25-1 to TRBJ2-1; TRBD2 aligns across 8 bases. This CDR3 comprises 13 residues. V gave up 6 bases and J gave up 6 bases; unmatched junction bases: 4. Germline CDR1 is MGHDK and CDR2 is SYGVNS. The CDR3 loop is CASRGTRFNEQFF. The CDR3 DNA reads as TGTGCCAGCAGGGGGACTAGGTTCAATGAGCAGTTCTTC.

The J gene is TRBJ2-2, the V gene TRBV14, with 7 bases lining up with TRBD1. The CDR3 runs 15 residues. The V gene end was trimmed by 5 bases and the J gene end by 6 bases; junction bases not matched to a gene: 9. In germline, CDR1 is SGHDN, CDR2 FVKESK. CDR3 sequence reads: CASSSDRERPGELFF. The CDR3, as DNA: TGTGCCAGCAGCTCAGACAGGGAACGGCCCGGGGAGCTGTTTTTT.

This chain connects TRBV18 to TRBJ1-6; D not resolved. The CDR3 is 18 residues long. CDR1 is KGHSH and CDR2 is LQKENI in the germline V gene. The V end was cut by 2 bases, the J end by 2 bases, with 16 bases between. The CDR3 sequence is CASSPLAPSGPYNSPLHF. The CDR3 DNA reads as TGTGCCAGCTCACCATTGGCCCCATCTGGTCCCTATAATTCACCCCTCCACTTT.

CDR3 sequence: CASGGWAGPNQPQHF. The CDR3 DNA sequence: TGTGCCAGCGGTGGGTGGGCAGGTCCCAATCAGCCCCAGCATTTT. This chain connects TRBV2 to TRBJ1-5; the D is unclear. The CDR3 covers 15 residues. V was trimmed by 8 bases and J by 3 bases, leaving 17 bases between them. CDR1 and CDR2 from the germline V gene are SNHLY and FYNNEI.

For the CDR3, the DNA is TGTGCCAGCATTGTGAGGAACACTGAAGCTTTCTTT. Encoded protein: CASIVRNTEAFF. This chain joins TRBV28 and TRBJ1-1, with D hard to call. Germline assignment: CDR1 MDHEN and CDR2 SYDVKM. The CDR3 has 12 amino acids. V lost 7 bases to trimming and J lost 1 base, with 7 bases between them.

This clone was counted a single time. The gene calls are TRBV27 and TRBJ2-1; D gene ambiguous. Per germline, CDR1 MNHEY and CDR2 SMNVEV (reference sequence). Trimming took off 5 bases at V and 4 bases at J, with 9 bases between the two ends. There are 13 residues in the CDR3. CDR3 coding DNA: TGTGCCAGCAGTCTAGGCCAGTACAATGAGCAGTTCTTC. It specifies CASSLGQYNEQFF.

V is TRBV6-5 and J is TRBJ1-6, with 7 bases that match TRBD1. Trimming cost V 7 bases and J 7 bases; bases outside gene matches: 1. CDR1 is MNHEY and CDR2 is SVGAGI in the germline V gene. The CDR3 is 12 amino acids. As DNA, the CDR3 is TGTGCCAGCACAGGGGGGAATTCACCCCTCCACTTT. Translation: CASTGGNSPLHF.